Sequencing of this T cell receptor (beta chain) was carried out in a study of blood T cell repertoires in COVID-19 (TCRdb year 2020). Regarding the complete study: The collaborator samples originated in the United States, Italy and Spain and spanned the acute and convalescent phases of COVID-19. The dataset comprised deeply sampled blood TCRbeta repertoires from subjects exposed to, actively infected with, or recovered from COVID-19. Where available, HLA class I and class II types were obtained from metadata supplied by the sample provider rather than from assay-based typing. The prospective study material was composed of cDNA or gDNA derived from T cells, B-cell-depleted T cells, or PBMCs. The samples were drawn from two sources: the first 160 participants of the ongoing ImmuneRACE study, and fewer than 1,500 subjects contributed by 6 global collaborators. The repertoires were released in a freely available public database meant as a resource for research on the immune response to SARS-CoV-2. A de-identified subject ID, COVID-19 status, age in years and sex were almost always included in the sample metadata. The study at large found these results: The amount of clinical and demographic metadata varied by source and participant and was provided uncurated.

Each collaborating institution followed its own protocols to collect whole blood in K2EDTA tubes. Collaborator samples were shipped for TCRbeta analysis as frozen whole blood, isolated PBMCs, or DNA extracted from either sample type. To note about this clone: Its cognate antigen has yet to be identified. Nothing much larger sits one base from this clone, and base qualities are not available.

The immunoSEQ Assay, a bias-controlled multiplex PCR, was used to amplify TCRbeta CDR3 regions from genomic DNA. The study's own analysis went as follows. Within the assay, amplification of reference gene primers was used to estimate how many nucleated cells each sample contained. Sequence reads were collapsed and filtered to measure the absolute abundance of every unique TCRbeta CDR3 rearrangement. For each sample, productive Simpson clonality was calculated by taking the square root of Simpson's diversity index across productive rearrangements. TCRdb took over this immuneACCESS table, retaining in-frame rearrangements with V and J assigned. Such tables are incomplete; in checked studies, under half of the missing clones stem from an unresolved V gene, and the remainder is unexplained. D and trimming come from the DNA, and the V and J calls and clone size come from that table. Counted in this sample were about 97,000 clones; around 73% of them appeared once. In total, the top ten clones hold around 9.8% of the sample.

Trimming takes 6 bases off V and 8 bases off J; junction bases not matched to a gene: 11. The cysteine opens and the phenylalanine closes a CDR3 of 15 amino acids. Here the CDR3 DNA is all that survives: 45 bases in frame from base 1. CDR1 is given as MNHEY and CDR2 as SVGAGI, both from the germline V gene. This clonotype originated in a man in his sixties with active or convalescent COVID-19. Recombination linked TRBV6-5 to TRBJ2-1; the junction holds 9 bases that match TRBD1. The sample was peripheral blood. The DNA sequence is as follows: TGTGCCAGCAGATGGGACAGGGAAGGGTACTATGAGCAGTTCTTC. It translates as CASRWDREGYYEQFF.